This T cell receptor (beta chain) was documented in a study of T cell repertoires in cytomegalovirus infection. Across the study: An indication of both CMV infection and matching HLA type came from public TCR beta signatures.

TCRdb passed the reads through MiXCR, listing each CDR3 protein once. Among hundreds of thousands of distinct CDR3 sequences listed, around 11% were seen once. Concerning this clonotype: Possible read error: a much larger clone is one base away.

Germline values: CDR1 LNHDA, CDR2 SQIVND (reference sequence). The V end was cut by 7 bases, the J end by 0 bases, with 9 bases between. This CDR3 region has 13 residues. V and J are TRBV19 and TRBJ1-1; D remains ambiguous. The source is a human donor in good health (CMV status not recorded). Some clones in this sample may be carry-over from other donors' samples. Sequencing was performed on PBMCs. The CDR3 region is CASMERMNTEAFF. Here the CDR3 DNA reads TGTGCCAGTATGGAACGGATGAACACTGAAGCTTTCTTT.